The 29 T cell receptor beta chains below were found in one sample sequenced in a study of blood T cell repertoires in COVID-19. Here immunoSEQ multiplex PCR was the method, and the copy in TCRdb shows in-frame clones only, minus some. The sample yields about 380,000 clones, 88% seen once. What was sequenced was PBMCs or T cells enriched from blood (not recorded which). These receptors were taken from a woman in her late teens or twenties who had recovered from COVID-19.

This chain uses TRBV27 with TRBJ1-4; 10 bases fit TRBD1. The CDR3 consists of 17 residues. Trimming cost V 5 bases and J 6 bases; bases outside gene matches: 12. Germline CDR1 and CDR2: MNHEY and SMNVEV (reference sequence). CDR3 DNA sequence: TGTGCCAGCAGTACACTGACAGGGGGCGGGGGGTATGAAAAACTGTTTTTT. It is translated as CASSTLTGGGGYEKLFF.

This rearrangement joins TRBV3-1 (or the pseudogene TRBV3-2) to TRBJ2-7, with 9 bases lining up with TRBD2. Germline trimming cut 3 bases from V and 5 bases from J; bases unmatched to any gene: 8. Germline CDR1 LGHDT, CDR2 YNNKEL (reference sequence). The length of the CDR3 is 15 residues. The CDR3 sequence is CASSHVAGARDEQYF. The CDR3 DNA is TGTGCCAGCAGCCACGTAGCGGGGGCTCGCGACGAGCAGTACTTC.

V usage is TRBV5-1 and J usage is TRBJ2-7, with 11 bases identical to TRBD1. This CDR3 is 14 amino acids long. CDR1 and CDR2 (germline): SGHRS, YFSETQ. V shed 4 bases and J 4 bases; nucleotides not matched to a gene: 4. This chain's CDR3 is CASSMGQGGYEQYF. The CDR3 DNA reads TGCGCCAGCAGCATGGGACAGGGGGGTTACGAGCAGTACTTC.

This chain joins TRBV27 and TRBJ1-2; D call uncertain. Germline V lookup: CDR1 MNHEY, CDR2 SMNVEV (reference sequence). Deletions cut 6 bases from V and 0 bases from J, with 5 bases between. The length of the CDR3 is 12 residues. The CDR3 protein is CASRQANYGYTF. CDR3 sequence (DNA): TGTGCCAGCAGGCAGGCTAACTATGGCTACACCTTC.

For this clone: The junction shows a germline mismatch at one end, possibly a read error. This chain uses TRBV7-7 with TRBJ2-2; TRBD1 matches at 9 bases. The V gene's germline CDR1 is SSHAT and CDR2 FNYEAQ (reference sequence). The CDR3 consists of 15 residues. The CDR3 reads CASSRRQGGTGELFF. As DNA, the CDR3 is TGTGCTAGCAGCCGAAGACAGGGGGGCACCGGGGAGCTGTTTTTT.

CDR3 amino acids: CASSQAGQGANTEAFF. CDR3 nucleotide sequence: TGCGCCAGCAGCCAAGCAGGACAGGGGGCGAACACTGAAGCTTTCTTT. The chain recombines TRBV4-1 with TRBJ1-1, with 11 nucleotides matching TRBD1. The V and J ends lost 1 base and 1 base, in that order; junction bases with no gene match: 2. Per germline, CDR1 MGHRA and CDR2 YSYEKL. The CDR3 covers 16 residues.

The chain has TRBV5-1 and TRBJ2-2; 9 nucleotides line up with TRBD2. V lost 3 bases to trimming and J lost 7 bases; unmatched junction nucleotides: 10. CDR1 and CDR2 (germline): SGHRS, YFSETQ. This CDR3 spans 16 amino acids. This CDR3 is CASSWAGTSRGGELFF. CDR3 bases: TGCGCCAGCAGCTGGGCCGGGACTAGCAGGGGCGGGGAGCTGTTTTTT.

This clone appeared a few times. This rearrangement joins TRBV11-3 to TRBJ1-3, with D perhaps TRBD1 (6 bases). Germline CDR1 and CDR2: SGHNT and YENEEA. The CDR3 contains 15 residues. The V and J ends lost 5 bases and 1 base respectively, with 12 bases between them. The CDR3 nucleotides read TGTGCCAGCAGCAACTCACAGGGTTCTGGAAACACCATATATTTT. Translation: CASSNSQGSGNTIYF.

The V call is TRBV6-5, the J call TRBJ1-1, with D hard to call. Germline lookup yields CDR1 MNHEY and CDR2 SVGAGI. The CDR3 length is 12 residues. Between the trimmed V and J ends, which lost 8 bases and 0 bases, there was a span of 7 bases. This chain's CDR3 is CASGLMNTEAFF. The CDR3 DNA follows: TGTGCCAGCGGCCTTATGAACACTGAAGCTTTCTTT.

The chain has TRBV4-2 and TRBJ2-3; weak D call: TRBD2 (6 bases). The CDR3 extends over 14 amino acids. V lost 4 bases to trimming and J lost 0 bases, with 8 bases between them. Germline lookup yields CDR1 LGHNA and CDR2 YNFKEQ. The CDR3 loop is CASSRGTSTDTQYF. The CDR3 DNA reads TGTGCCAGCAGCCGCGGGACTAGCACAGATACGCAGTATTTT.

The rearrangement joins TRBV11-2 to TRBJ1-1; TRBD1 agrees at 7 bases. V shed 4 bases, J shed 11 bases, and the junction held 13 bases outside the gene matches. Germline CDR1 reads SGHAT; CDR2 reads FQNNGV. This CDR3 has 14 residues. Here the CDR3 reads CASSSLQGPTGAFF. The CDR3 nucleotides are TGTGCCAGCAGCTCCTTACAGGGGCCCACGGGGGCTTTCTTT.

The genes are TRBV6-5 and TRBJ1-4; TRBD1 is a possible D gene (6 bases). V was shortened by 8 bases and J by 10 bases, with 14 bases between the two germline ends. Germline V gives CDR1 MNHEY, CDR2 SVGAGI. CDR3 length equals 12 residues. CDR3 bases: TGTGCCAGCGGGAGGGGGGAAGGAAAACTGTTTTTT. Translated, it gives CASGRGEGKLFF.

The rearrangement uses TRBV5-4 and TRBJ2-5, with 12 bases that match TRBD1. Germline CDR1 and CDR2: SGHNT and YYREEE (reference sequence). The CDR3 is 16 amino acids. The V segment lost 5 bases and the J segment 5 bases; nucleotides outside the gene matches: 10. The CDR3 DNA reads as TGTGCCAGCAGTTCACGGGACAGGGGGCGCACGGAGACCCAGTACTTC. Translated, it gives CASSSRDRGRTETQYF.

The rearrangement joins TRBV5-4 to TRBJ1-6; 9 bases match TRBD1. Germline V gene sequence: CDR1 SGHNT, CDR2 YYREEE (reference sequence). J was trimmed by 10 bases and V by 2 bases; bases with no gene match: 7. The CDR3 is 15 residues long. CDR3 DNA sequence: TGTGCCAGCAGCTTTCCGGGACAGGGAAGGTCACCCCTCCACTTT. Translation: CASSFPGQGRSPLHF. Full variable domain (outside the CDR3, taken from reference TRBV5-4 and TRBJ1-6): ETGVTQSPTHLIKTRGQQVTLRCSSQSGHNTVSWYQQALGQGPQFIFQYYREEENGRGNFPPRFSGLQFPNYSSELNVNALELDDSALYLCASSFPGQGRSPLHFGNGTRLTVT.

The chain is built from TRBV7-3 and TRBJ1-1, with D perhaps matching TRBD1 (5 bases). This CDR3 is built from 13 residues. Per the germline V gene, CDR1 is SGHTA and CDR2 is FQGTGA. Trimming cost V 4 bases and J 4 bases, with 10 bases left between them. The CDR3 here is CASSSDRGTEAFF. DNA of the CDR3: TGTGCCAGCAGCTCCGACAGAGGCACTGAAGCTTTCTTT.

The CDR3 loop reads CASSVLAGVDEQFF. The CDR3 nucleotides are TGTGCCAGCAGCGTACTAGCGGGGGTCGATGAGCAGTTCTTC. The chain uses TRBV9 and TRBJ2-1, with TRBD2 identical over 10 bases. CDR1 is SGDLS and CDR2 is YYNGEE in the germline V gene. V trimming: 1 base; J trimming: 8 bases; junction bases outside the gene matches: 3. The CDR3 totals 14 residues.

The V gene is TRBV10-1, the J gene TRBJ1-1; D might be TRBD1 (5 bases). V gave up 3 bases and J gave up 5 bases, with 13 bases separating them. Looked up from germline, CDR1 is WNHNN and CDR2 is SYGVQD (reference sequence). This CDR3 is 14 amino acids long. This CDR3 is CASSDSQGWTEAFF. CDR3 coding DNA: TGCGCCAGCAGTGACAGTCAGGGATGGACTGAAGCTTTCTTT.

This chain uses TRBV29-1 with TRBJ2-6, with a tentative D call TRBD1 (5 bases). The CDR3 is 18 amino acids. The V end lost 0 bases, the J end lost 2 bases, and 17 bases lay between the germline ends. Germline V gene sequence: CDR1 SQVTM, CDR2 ANQGSEA. The CDR3 DNA follows: TGCAGCGTTGAAGATCTTGGGGCGTCCGAGGCTGGGGCCAACGTCCTGACTTTC. This gives the protein CSVEDLGASEAGANVLTF.

The CDR3 loop is CASSQVWRLAKNIQYF. Here the CDR3 DNA reads TGTGCCAGCAGCCAAGTATGGCGACTAGCCAAAAACATTCAGTACTTC. The rearrangement uses TRBV4-2 and TRBJ2-4; D gene uncertain. The CDR3 has 16 amino acids. Germline CDR1 LGHNA, CDR2 YNFKEQ. V lost 1 base, J lost 0 bases, and 10 bases lay in between.

The chain links TRBV4-1 to TRBJ2-2, with 8 bases fitting TRBD2. Losses at the gene ends were 2 bases for V and 6 bases for J; bases not matched to a gene: 2. The germline gives CDR1 MGHRA, CDR2 YSYEKL. The CDR3 has 14 amino acids. The CDR3: CASSQTGGPGELFF. The DNA of the CDR3 is TGCGCCAGCAGCCAAACGGGGGGGCCCGGGGAGCTGTTTTTT.

The V gene is TRBV6-5, the J gene TRBJ2-7; 8 bases align to TRBD2. The CDR3 is 16 residues long. V lost 2 bases and J lost 4; bases outside the gene matches: 10. Germline CDR1 is MNHEY and CDR2 is SVGAGI. CDR3 protein: CASSYLTSGGGYEQYF. CDR3 sequence (DNA): TGTGCCAGCAGTTACCTAACTAGCGGTGGAGGGTACGAGCAGTACTTC.

The J gene is TRBJ2-2, the V gene TRBV7-2, with 9 bases fitting TRBD2. The ends lost 0 bases at V and 1 base at J; junction bases unmatched: 3. This CDR3 comprises 17 residues. Germline V CDR1 and CDR2: SGHTA, FQGNSA. The CDR3 bases are TGTGCCAGCAGCTTAGCGCAAGCGGGGGGGAACACCGGGGAGCTGTTTTTT. Protein: CASSLAQAGGNTGELFF. The variable domain in full, with the rest retrieved from reference TRBV7-2 and TRBJ2-2, is GAGVSQSPSNKVTEKGKDVELRCDPISGHTALYWYRQSLGQGLEFLIYFQGNSAPDKSGLPSDRFSAERTGGSVSTLTIQRTQQEDSAVYLCASSLAQAGGNTGELFFGEGSRLTVL.

The chain carries TRBV5-4 and TRBJ1-1; D call uncertain. The CDR3 is 14 residues long. Trimming took off 1 base at V and 6 bases at J, with 13 bases between the two ends. From germline, CDR1 is SGHNT and CDR2 YYREEE (reference sequence). DNA of the CDR3: TGTGCCAGCAGCTTGCAGGTACTGGGCTCTGAAGCTTTCTTT. Translating it yields CASSLQVLGSEAFF.

The CDR3 sequence: CASSLEQGFYGYTF. Written as DNA, the CDR3 is TGTGCCAGCAGCTTGGAACAGGGCTTCTATGGCTACACCTTC. The chain combines TRBV5-8 with TRBJ1-2, with D maybe TRBD1 (6 bases). This CDR3 region has 14 residues. CDR1 is SGHTS and CDR2 is YDEGEE in the germline V gene. V shed 0 bases and J shed 4 bases, with 10 bases lying between them.

This clone was observed a few times. The chain has TRBV4-3 and TRBJ1-2; TRBD1 aligns across 7 bases. The CDR3 spans 15 residues. Germline trimming cut 1 base from V and 6 bases from J; bases unmatched to any gene: 8. The germline V gene has CDR1 LGHNA and CDR2 YSLEER. The CDR3 sequence is CASSQGPDRVNGYTF. The CDR3 bases are TGCGCCAGCAGCCAAGGCCCCGACAGGGTCAATGGCTACACCTTC.

This rearrangement joins TRBV27 to TRBJ1-1; D is perhaps TRBD1 (5 bases). Germline CDR1 MNHEY, CDR2 SMNVEV (reference sequence). The CDR3 contains 16 residues. V lost 6 bases, J lost 5 bases, and 22 bases lay in between. The CDR3 loop reads CASSPNPGTSATEAFF. CDR3 DNA: TGTGCCAGCAGCCCCAACCCGGGGACTTCCGCTACTGAAGCTTTCTTT.

The chain employs TRBV4-3 and TRBJ2-5, with 7 positions matching TRBD1. J gave up 2 bases and V 3 bases, and 6 bases lay outside the gene matches. The CDR3 has 15 residues. CDR1 and CDR2 (germline): LGHNA, YSLEER. The CDR3 DNA reads TGCGCCAGCAGCCACCTGACAGGGTCTCAAGAGACCCAGTACTTC. Amino acid sequence: CASSHLTGSQETQYF.

V and J are TRBV28 and TRBJ2-7, with D perhaps TRBD1 (6 bases). Trimming stripped 5 bases from V and 1 base from J, with 12 bases between. The CDR3 runs to 14 residues. Per germline, CDR1 MDHEN and CDR2 SYDVKM. The CDR3 DNA follows: TGTGCCAGCAGTCCCGGACAGAATTCCTACGAGCAGTACTTC. This codes for CASSPGQNSYEQYF.

The rearrangement links TRBV6-5 to TRBJ1-2; D is possibly TRBD1 (5 bases). CDR1 and CDR2 (germline): MNHEY, SVGAGI. The length of the CDR3 is 12 residues. V was shortened by 6 bases and J by 4 bases, with 9 bases between the two germline ends. CDR3 amino acids: CASRTESYGYTF. DNA of the CDR3: TGTGCCAGCAGGACAGAGTCCTATGGCTACACCTTC.